This entry describes one TCR beta chain. The antigen is not known. This entry comes from a study of cytomegalovirus exposure and HLA in healthy donors. Study details: Approximately 80 million unique TCRs, all from HLA-typed donors, were included in an early release of the data. Findings and limits, study-wide: Overall, approximately 180 TCR beta chains were annotated as cytomegalovirus-associated. Published work reported that the classifier diagnosed cytomegalovirus status with high specificity and sensitivity. Near-uniform donor sequencing depth was presumed by presence/absence analyses.

The PCR employed 60 Vbeta primers together with 13 Jbeta primers. The method was immunoSEQ multiplex PCR; TCRdb's version includes in-frame clones alone and lacks a portion of them. Here the sample spans approximately 60,000 clones, around four fifths being singletons. The CDR3 has 14 residues. The sequenced sample was PBMCs. This receptor was taken from a young man in good health and CMV-seronegative. This chain links TRBV21-1 with TRBJ1-6; no check of the table's D call, TRBD1, against the DNA was made. TRBV21-1 is tagged as a pseudogene. CDR3 sequence (DNA): TGTGCCAGCAGGAACAGGGGGCGGAATTCACCCCTCCACTTT. The encoded protein is CASRNRGRNSPLHF.